The table lists the clone carrying this T cell receptor (beta chain) with many counts. Its antigen remains unknown. MiXCR was run by TCRdb on the 5' RACE reads, yielding one entry per CDR3 protein. Here the sample spans around 220,000 distinct CDR3 sequences, approximately 16% being singletons. This specimen comes from a study of T-cell memory formation after mild COVID-19. Study-level findings and limits: CD4+ clones that contracted lay mainly in CM and EM; CD8+ ones lay in EMRA.

CDR1 and CDR2 (germline): SGHTA, FQGTGA. V was clipped by 2 bases and J by 7 bases; unmatched bases: 8. The CDR3 length is 16 residues. This receptor was obtained from a man between 18 and 35 years old who had mild COVID-19 (a few samples of this study predate the infection). Cell type and time point are not known. The chain carries TRBV7-3 and TRBJ1-6; 7 nucleotides align to TRBD1. Sample: PBMCs or a T cell subset sorted from them (not recorded which). The CDR3 protein is CASSLGGGQTNSPLHF. The CDR3 bases are TGTGCCAGCAGCTTAGGGGGGGGACAGACGAATTCACCCCTCCACTTT.